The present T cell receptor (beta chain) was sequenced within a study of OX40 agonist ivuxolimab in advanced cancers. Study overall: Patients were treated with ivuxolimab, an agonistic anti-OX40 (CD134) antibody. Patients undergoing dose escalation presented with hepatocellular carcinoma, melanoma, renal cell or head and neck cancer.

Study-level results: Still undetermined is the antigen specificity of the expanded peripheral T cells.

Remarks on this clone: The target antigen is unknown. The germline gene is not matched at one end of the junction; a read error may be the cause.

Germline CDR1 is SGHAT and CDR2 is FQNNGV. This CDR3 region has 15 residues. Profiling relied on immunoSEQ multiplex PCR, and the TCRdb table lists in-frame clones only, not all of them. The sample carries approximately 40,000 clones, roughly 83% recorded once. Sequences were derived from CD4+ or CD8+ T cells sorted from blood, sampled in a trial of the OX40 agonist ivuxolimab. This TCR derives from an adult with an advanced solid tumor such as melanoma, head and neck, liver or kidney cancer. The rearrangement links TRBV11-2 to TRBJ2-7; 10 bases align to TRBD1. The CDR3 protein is CAGSLPGQGSHEQYF. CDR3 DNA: TGTGCCGGCAGCTTGCCGGGACAGGGGTCCCACGAGCAGTACTTC.